The source of this T cell receptor beta chain is a study of blood T cells in healthy people across ages. Whole-study context: About one barcoded beta molecule per two T cells was captured by template switching.

Primers used in a second PCR of about 7 to 11 cycles were a sample-barcoded 5' primer and a J-beta primer mix. At least 3 million CDR3-containing paired-end reads were obtained per sample. TCRdb recomputed calls from the 5' RACE reads with MiXCR, one row per CDR3 protein. The sample gives 600,000 to 800,000 distinct CDR3 sequences, roughly half of which show up once; around an eighth is in the top ten. PBMCs, at least 6 million per sample, were isolated. The CDR3 totals 16 residues. Germline CDR1 and CDR2: SGHKS and YYEKEE (reference sequence). J lost 7 bases, V lost 1 base, and 11 bases had no gene match.

Sequenced material: blood. The chain couples TRBV5-5 to TRBJ1-5, with TRBD1 matching over 7 bases. The receptor was derived from a woman older than 75 in good health. The CDR3 coding sequence is TGTGCCAGCAGCTTGTCCCCCGTGCAGGGGGTGCAGCCCCAGCATTTT. It is translated as CASSLSPVQGVQPQHF.